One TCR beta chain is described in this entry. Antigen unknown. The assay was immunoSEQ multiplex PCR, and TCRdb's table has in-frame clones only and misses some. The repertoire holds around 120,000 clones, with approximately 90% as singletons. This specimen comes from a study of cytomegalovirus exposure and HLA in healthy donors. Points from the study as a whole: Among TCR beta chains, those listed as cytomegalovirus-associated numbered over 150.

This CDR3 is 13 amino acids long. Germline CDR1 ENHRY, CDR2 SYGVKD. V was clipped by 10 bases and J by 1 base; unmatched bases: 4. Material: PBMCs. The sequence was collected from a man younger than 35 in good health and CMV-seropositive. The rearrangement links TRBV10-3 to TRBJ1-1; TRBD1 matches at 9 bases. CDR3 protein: CASRTGENTEAFF. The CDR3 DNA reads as TGTGCCAGCAGGACAGGGGAGAACACTGAAGCTTTCTTT.